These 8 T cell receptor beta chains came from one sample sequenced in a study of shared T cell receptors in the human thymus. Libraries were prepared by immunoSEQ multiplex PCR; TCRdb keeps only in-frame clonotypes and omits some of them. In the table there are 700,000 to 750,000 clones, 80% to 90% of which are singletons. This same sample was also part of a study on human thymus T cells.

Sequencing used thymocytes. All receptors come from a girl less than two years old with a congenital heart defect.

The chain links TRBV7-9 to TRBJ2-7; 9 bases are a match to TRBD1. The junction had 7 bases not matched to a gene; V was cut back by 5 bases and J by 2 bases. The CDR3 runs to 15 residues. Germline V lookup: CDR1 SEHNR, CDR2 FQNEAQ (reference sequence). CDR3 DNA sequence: TGTGCCAGCAGCATCCTCCGGGACAGGGCCTACGAGCAGTACTTC. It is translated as CASSILRDRAYEQYF.

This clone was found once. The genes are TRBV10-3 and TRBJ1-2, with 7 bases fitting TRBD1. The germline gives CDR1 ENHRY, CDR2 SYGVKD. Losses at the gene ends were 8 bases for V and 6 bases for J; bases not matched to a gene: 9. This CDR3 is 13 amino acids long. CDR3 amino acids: CAIAVDRVNGYTF. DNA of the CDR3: TGTGCCATCGCGGTCGACAGGGTCAATGGCTACACCTTC.

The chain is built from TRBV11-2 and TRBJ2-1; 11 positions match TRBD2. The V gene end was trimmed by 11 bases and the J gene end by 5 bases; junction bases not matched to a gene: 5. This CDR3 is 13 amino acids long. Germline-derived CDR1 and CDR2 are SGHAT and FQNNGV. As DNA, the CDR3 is TGTGCCGGTAGACTAGCGGGGAACAATGAGCAGTTCTTC. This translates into CAGRLAGNNEQFF.

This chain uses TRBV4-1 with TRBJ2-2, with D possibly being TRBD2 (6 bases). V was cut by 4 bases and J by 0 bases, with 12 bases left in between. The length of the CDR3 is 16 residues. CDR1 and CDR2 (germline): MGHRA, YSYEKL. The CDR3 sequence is CASSRGGTANTGELFF. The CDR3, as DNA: TGCGCCAGCAGCCGAGGCGGGACCGCGAACACCGGGGAGCTGTTTTTT.

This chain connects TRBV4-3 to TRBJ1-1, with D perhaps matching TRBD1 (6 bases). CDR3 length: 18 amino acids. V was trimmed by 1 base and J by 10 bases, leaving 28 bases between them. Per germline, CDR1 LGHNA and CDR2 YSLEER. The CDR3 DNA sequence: TGCGCCAGCAGCCAAGGCTACCCCCGGGGGGCCCGTCCCCATATAGCTTTCTTT. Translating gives CASSQGYPRGARPHIAFF.

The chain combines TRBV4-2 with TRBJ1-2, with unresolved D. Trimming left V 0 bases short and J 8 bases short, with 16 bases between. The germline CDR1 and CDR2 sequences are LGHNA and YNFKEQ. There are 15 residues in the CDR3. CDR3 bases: TGTGCCAGCAGCCAAGAATCCCCGACCCGGGGAGGCTACACCTTC. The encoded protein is CASSQESPTRGGYTF.

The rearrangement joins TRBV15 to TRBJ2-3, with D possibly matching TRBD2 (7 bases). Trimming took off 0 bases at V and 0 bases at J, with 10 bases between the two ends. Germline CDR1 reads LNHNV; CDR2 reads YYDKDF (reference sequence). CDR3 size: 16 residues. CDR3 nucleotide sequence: TGTGCCACCAGCAGAGAAGGGGGGGCTAGCACAGATACGCAGTATTTT. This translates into CATSREGGASTDTQYF.

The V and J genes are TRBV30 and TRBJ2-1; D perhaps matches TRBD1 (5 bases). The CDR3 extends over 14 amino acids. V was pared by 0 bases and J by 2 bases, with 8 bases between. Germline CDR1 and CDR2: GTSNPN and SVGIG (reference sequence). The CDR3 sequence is CAWSVFRAYNEQFF. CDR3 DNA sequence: TGTGCCTGGAGTGTTTTCAGGGCCTACAATGAGCAGTTCTTC.